This is a list of T cell receptor beta chains from one sample in a study. MiXCR was run by TCRdb on the 5' RACE reads, yielding one entry per CDR3 protein. The table has about 32,000 distinct CDR3 sequences, approximately 30% seen once. The sample was tumor-infiltrating Tregs sorted from the breast tumor. Receptors were obtained from a female donor with breast cancer. Both conserved end residues are part of each CDR3. The order of the fields is J gene, D gene, V gene, clone size, CDR3 DNA, CDR3 protein. The D gene is left open where the match is weak. Clone size, where shown, is once, few, many, or a class for clones that have expanded.

j_call: TRBJ2-7
d_call: TRBD2
v_call: TRBV4-1
clone_size: many
cdr3_nt: TGCGCCAGCAGCCAAGGACTAGCGGGAGGGGCGGGCGAGCAGTACTTC
cdr3_aa: CASSQGLAGGAGEQYF

j_call: TRBJ1-5
d_call: TRBD1
v_call: TRBV15
clone_size: -
cdr3_nt: TGTGCCACCAGCCATAGCGACAGGGGTAGCAATCAGCCCCAGCATTTT
cdr3_aa: CATSHSDRGSNQPQHF

j_call: TRBJ1-5
d_call: -
v_call: TRBV6-5
clone_size: many
cdr3_nt: TGTGCCAGCAGTTACCGCATAGGCAATCAGCCCCAGCATTTT
cdr3_aa: CASSYRIGNQPQHF

j_call: TRBJ2-7
d_call: TRBD1
v_call: TRBV6-6
clone_size: many
cdr3_nt: TGTGCCAGCAGGGGACAGGGAAACTCCTACGAGCAGTACTTC
cdr3_aa: CASRGQGNSYEQYF

j_call: TRBJ1-1
d_call: TRBD1
v_call: TRBV7-3
clone_size: -
cdr3_nt: TGTGCCAGCAGCTACGACTTCAGGGGGGAAGCTTTCTTT
cdr3_aa: CASSYDFRGEAFF

j_call: TRBJ1-1
d_call: -
v_call: TRBV6-5
clone_size: many
cdr3_nt: TGTGCCAGCAGTACAAAAGGGGATGTAGCTTTCTTT
cdr3_aa: CASSTKGDVAFF

j_call: TRBJ2-7
d_call: -
v_call: TRBV7-3
clone_size: -
cdr3_nt: TGTGCCAGCAGCTCCCGCCCCCCCGGCGAGCAGTACTTC
cdr3_aa: CASSSRPPGEQYF

j_call: TRBJ2-5
d_call: -
v_call: TRBV21-1
clone_size: many
cdr3_nt: TGTGCCAGTACACCCGATCCCTCTAGCGGGAGATGGGAGACCCAGTACTTC
cdr3_aa: CASTPDPSSGRWETQYF

j_call: TRBJ2-3
d_call: -
v_call: TRBV5-1
clone_size: few
cdr3_nt: TGCGCCAGCAGCTGGGGGACCTTGAGTCGTACGCAGTATTTT
cdr3_aa: CASSWGTLSRTQYF

j_call: TRBJ2-1
d_call: TRBD2
v_call: TRBV20-1
clone_size: once
cdr3_nt: TGCAGTGTTAGTGGGGCGGGAGGGTGGAATGAGCAGTTCTTC
cdr3_aa: CSVSGAGGWNEQFF

j_call: TRBJ1-1
d_call: TRBD1
v_call: TRBV4-1
clone_size: -
cdr3_nt: TGCGCCAGCAGCCCACAGAGCACAGGGGGCGGGAACACTGAAGCTTTCTTT
cdr3_aa: CASSPQSTGGGNTEAFF

j_call: TRBJ2-1
d_call: -
v_call: TRBV11-3
clone_size: -
cdr3_nt: TGTGCCAGCAGCTTAGGGATAAGCTCCTACAATGAGCAGTTCTTC
cdr3_aa: CASSLGISSYNEQFF

j_call: TRBJ1-3
d_call: TRBD1
v_call: TRBV6-1
clone_size: many
cdr3_nt: TGTGCCAGCAGTCGCACCAGGGGGAACACTGGAAACACCATATATTTT
cdr3_aa: CASSRTRGNTGNTIYF

j_call: TRBJ2-1
d_call: TRBD2
v_call: TRBV29-1
clone_size: few
cdr3_nt: TGCAGCGTTGAGAGCGGGAGGGAAACCTACAGTGAGCAGTTCTTC
cdr3_aa: CSVESGRETYSEQFF

j_call: TRBJ1-5
d_call: -
v_call: TRBV6-5
clone_size: medium-sized
cdr3_nt: TGTGCCAGCAGTGTCGGTAGCAATCAGCCCCAGCATTTT
cdr3_aa: CASSVGSNQPQHF

j_call: TRBJ2-1
d_call: TRBD1
v_call: TRBV7-3
clone_size: medium-sized
cdr3_nt: TGTGCCAGCAGCTTAATCGCGACGACCGGGACAGGGAGGAACAATGAGCAGTTCTTC
cdr3_aa: CASSLIATTGTGRNNEQFF

j_call: TRBJ1-5
d_call: -
v_call: TRBV30
clone_size: many
cdr3_nt: TGTGCCTGGAGTGTACCTAACAATCAGCCCCAGCATTTT
cdr3_aa: CAWSVPNNQPQHF

j_call: TRBJ1-6
d_call: -
v_call: TRBV13
clone_size: many
cdr3_nt: TGTGCCAGCAGCAAGACAGACTTGAATTCACCCCTCCACTTT
cdr3_aa: CASSKTDLNSPLHF

j_call: TRBJ2-2
d_call: -
v_call: TRBV12-3/TRBV12-4
clone_size: few
cdr3_nt: TGTGCCAGCAGTTTTCAGGCGACCGGGGAGCTGTTTTTT
cdr3_aa: CASSFQATGELFF